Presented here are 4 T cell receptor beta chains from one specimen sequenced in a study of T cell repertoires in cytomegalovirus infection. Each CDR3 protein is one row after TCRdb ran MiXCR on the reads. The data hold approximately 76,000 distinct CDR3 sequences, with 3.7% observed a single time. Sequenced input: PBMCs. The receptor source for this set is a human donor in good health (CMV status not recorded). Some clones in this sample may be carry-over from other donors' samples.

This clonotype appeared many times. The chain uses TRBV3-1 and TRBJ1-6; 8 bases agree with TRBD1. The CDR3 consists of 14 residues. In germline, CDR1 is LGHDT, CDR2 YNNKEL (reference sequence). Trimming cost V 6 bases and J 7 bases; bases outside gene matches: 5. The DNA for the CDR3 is TGTGCCAGCAGTCGGGACAGGAGGAATTCACCCCTCCACTTT. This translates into CASSRDRRNSPLHF.

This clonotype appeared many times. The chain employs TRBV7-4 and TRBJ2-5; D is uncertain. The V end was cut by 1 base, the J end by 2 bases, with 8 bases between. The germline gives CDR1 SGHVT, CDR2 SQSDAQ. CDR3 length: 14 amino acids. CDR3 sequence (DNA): TGTGCCAGCAGCTTAGTTCAGCCACAAGAGACCCAGTACTTC. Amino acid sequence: CASSLVQPQETQYF.

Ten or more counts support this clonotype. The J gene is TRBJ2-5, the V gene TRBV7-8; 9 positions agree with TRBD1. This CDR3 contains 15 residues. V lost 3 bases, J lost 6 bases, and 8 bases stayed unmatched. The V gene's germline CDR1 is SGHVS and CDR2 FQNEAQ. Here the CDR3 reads CASSLTGGFQKTQYF. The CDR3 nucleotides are TGTGCCAGCAGCTTGACAGGGGGGTTTCAAAAGACCCAGTACTTC.

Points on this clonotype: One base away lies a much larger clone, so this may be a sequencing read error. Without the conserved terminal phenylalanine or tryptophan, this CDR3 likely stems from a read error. The CDR3: CASSPSVLQETQYS. The DNA of the CDR3 is TGTGCCAGCAGCCCTAGCGTTCTTCAAGAGACCCAGTACTCC. This rearrangement joins TRBV7-8 to TRBJ2-5; D is perhaps TRBD2 (6 bases). Trimming cost V 5 bases and J 2 bases, with 12 bases left between them. Germline CDR1 is SGHVS and CDR2 is FQNEAQ. This CDR3 has 14 residues.